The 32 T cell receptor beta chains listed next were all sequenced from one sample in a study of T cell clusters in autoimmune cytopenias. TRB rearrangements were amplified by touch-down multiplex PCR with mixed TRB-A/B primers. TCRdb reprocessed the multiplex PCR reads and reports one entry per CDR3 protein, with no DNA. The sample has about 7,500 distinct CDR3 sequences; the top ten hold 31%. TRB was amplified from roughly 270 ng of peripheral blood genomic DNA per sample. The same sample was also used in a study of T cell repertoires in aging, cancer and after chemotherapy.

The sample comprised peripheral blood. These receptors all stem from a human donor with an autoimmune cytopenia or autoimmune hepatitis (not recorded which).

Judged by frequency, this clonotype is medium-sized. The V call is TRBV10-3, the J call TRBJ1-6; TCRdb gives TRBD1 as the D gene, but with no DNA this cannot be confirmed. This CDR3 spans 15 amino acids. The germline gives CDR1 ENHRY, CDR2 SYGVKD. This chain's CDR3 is CAISESQGLNSPLHF.

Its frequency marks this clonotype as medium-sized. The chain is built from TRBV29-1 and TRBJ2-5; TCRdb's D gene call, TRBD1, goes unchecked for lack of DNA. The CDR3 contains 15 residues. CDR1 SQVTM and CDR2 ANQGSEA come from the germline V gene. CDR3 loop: CSVDPDRPPQETQYF.

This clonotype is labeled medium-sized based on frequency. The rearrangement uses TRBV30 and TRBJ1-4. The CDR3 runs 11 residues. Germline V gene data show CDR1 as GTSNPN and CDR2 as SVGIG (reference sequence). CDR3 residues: CAWSVAEKLFF.

The CDR3: CASSLGQGSYGYTF. V usage is TRBV7-3 and J usage is TRBJ1-2; no DNA is available, so the TRBD1 call from TCRdb remains unchecked. The CDR3 contains 14 residues. Germline assignment: CDR1 SGHTA and CDR2 FQGTGA.

CDR3 region: CASSPGTGSYEQYF. V usage is TRBV5-1 and J usage is TRBJ2-7; TCRdb gives TRBD1 as the D gene, but with no DNA this cannot be confirmed. Looked up from germline, CDR1 is SGHRS and CDR2 is YFSETQ. CDR3 size: 14 residues.

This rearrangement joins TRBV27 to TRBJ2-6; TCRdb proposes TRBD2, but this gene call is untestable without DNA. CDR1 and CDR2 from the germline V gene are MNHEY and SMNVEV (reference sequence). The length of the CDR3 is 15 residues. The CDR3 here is CASSLDYSGANVLTF.

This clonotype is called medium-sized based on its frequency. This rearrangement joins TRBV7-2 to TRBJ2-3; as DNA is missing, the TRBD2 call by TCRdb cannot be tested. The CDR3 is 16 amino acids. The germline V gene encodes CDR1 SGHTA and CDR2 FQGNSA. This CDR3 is CASSPRGAGGTDTQYF.

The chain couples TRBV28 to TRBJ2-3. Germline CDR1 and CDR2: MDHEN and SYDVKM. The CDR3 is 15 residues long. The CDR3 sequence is CASSLVQTSTDTQYF.

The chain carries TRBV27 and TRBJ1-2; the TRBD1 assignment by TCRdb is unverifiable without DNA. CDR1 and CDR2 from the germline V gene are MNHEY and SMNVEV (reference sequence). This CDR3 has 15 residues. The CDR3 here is CASSPFRGGGYGYTF.

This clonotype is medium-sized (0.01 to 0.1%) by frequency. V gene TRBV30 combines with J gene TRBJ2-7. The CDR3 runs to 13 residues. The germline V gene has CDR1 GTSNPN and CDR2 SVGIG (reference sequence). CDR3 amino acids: CAWSVDNTYEQYF.

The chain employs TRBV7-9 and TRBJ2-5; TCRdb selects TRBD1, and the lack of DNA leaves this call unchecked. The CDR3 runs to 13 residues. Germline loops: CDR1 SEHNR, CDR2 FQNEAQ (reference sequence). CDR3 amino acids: CASSYRVQETQYF.

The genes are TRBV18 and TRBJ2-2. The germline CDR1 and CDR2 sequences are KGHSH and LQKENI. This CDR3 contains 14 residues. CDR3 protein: CASSAITNTGELFF.

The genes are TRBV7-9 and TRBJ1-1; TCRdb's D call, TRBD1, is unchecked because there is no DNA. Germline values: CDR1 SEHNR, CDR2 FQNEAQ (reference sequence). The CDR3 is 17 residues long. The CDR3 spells CASSFTAGGYVGTEAFF.

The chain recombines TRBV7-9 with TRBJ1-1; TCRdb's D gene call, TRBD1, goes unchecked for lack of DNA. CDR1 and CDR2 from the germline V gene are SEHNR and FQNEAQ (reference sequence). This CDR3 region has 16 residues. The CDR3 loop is CASSGQVTGLNTEAFF.

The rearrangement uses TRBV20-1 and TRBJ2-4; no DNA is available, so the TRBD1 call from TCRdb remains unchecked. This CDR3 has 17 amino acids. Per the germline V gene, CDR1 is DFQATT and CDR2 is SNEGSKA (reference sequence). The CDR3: CSAQTGTGGLAKNIQYF.

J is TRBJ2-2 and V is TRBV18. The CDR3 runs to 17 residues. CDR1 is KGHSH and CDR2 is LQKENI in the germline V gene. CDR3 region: CASSRVLVGMNTGELFF.

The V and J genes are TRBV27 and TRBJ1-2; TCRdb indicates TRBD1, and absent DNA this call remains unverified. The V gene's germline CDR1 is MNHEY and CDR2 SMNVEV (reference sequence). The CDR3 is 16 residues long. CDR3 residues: CATVPSFDRPNYGYTF.

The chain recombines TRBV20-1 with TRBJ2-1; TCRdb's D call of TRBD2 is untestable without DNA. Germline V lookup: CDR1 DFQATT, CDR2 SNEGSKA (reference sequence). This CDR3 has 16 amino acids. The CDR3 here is CSARDLGTSGYNEQFF.

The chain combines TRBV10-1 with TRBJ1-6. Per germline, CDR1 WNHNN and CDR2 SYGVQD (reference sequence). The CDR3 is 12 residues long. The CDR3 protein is CASSESNSPLHF.

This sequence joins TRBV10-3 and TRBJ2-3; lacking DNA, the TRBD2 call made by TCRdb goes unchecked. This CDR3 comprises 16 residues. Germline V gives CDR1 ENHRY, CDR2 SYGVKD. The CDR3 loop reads CAISEGLAGSTDTQYF.

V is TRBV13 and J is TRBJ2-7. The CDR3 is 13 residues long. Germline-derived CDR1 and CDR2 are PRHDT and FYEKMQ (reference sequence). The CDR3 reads CASSSQLLREQYF. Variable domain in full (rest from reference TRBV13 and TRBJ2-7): AAGVIQSPRHLIKEKRETATLKCYPIPRHDTVYWYQQGPGQDPQFLISFYEKMQSDKGSIPDRFSAQQFSDYHSELNMSSLELGDSALYFCASSSQLLREQYFGPGTRLTVT.

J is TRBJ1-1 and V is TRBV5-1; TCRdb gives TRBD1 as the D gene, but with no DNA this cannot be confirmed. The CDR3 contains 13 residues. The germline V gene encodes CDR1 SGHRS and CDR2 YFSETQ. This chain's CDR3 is CASSLERGTEAFF.

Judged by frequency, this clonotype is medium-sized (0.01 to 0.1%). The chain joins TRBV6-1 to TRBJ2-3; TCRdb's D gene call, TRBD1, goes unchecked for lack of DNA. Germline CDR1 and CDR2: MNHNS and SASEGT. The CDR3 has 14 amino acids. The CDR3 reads CASREGVGTDTQYF.

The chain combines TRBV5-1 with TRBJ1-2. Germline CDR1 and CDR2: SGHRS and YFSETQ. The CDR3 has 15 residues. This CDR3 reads CASSSGQATNYGYTF.

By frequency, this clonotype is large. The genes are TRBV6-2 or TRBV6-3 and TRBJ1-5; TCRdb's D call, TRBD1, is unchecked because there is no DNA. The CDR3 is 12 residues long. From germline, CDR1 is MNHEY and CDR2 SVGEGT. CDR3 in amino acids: CASSGGNQPQHF.

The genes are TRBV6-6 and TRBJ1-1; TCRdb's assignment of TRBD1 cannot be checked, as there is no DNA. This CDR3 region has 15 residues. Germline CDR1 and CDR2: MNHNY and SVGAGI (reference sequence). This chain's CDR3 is CASRDITGGNTEAFF.

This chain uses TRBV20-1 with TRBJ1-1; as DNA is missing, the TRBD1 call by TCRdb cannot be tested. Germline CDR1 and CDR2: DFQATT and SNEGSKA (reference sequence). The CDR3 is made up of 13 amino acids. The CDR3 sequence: CSAVPQRNTEAFF.

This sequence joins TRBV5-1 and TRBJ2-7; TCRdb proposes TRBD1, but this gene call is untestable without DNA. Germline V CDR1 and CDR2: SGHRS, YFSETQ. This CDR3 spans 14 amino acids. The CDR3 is CASSLDGIPGEQYF. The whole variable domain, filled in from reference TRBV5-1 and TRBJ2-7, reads KAGVTQTPRYLIKTRGQQVTLSCSPISGHRSVSWYQQTPGQGLQFLFEYFSETQRNKGNFPGRFSGRQFSNSRSEMNVSTLELGDSALYLCASSLDGIPGEQYFGPGTRLTVT.

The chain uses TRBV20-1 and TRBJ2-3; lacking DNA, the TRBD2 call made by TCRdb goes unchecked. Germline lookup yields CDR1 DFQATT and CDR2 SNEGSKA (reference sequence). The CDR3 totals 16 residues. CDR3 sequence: CSLVPGGQLSTDTQYF.

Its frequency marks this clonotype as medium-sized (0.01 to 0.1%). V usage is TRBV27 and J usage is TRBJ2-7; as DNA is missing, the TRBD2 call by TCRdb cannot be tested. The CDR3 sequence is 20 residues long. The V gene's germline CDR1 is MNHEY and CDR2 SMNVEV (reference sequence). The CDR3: CASRSQFIMASGSRPYEQYF.

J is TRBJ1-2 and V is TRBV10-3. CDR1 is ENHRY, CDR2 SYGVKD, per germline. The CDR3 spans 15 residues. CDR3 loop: CAISGGDSHLYGYTF.

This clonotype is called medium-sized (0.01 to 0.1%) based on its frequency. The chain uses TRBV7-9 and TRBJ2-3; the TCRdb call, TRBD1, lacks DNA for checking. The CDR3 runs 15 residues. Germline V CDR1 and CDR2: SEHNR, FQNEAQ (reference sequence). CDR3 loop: CASSPKQGSTDTQYF.